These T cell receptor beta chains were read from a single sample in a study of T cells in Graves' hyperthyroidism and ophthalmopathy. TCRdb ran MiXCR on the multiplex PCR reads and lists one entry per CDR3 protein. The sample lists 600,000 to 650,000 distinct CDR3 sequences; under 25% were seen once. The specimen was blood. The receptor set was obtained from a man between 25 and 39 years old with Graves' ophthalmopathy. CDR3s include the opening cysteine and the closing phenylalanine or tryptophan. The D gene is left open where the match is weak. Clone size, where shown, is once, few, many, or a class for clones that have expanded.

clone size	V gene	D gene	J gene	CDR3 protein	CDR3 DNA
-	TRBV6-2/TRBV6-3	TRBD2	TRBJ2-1	CASSYSLLAGGGYNEQFF	TGTGCCAGCAGTTACTCGCTTTTAGCGGGAGGGGGGTACAATGAGCAGTTCTTC
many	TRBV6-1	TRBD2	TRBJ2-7	CASSETASGMSYEQYF	TGTGCCAGCAGTGAAACGGCTAGCGGGATGTCCTACGAGCAGTACTTC
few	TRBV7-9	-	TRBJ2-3	CASQGTSTDTQYF	TGTGCCAGCCAGGGGACGAGCACAGATACGCAGTATTTT
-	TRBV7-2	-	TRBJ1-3	CASSLSRDLYF	TGTGCCAGCAGCTTGAGTCGGGACTTATATTTT
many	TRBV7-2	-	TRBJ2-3	CASSRRSLTDTQYF	TGTGCCAGCAGCCGTCGTAGCCTCACAGATACGCAGTATTTT
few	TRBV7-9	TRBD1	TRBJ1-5	CASSWGSGQGINQPQHF	TGTGCCAGCAGCTGGGGCTCCGGACAGGGAATCAATCAGCCCCAGCATTTT
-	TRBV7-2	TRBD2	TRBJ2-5	CASSLGTSGRAAQETQYF	TGTGCCAGCAGCTTGGGGACTAGCGGGAGGGCCGCCCAAGAGACCCAGTACTTC
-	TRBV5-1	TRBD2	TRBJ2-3	CASSNGLAGVDTQYF	TGCGCCAGCAGCAACGGACTAGCGGGAGTGGATACGCAGTATTTT
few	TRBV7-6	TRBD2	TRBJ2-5	CASSLGVGGRVETQYF	TGTGCCAGCAGCTTAGGGGTCGGCGGGAGGGTGGAGACCCAGTACTTC
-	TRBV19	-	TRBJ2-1	CASSIAGAPIEQFF	TGTGCCAGTAGTATAGCGGGAGCGCCTATTGAGCAGTTCTTC
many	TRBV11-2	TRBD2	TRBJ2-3	CASSDGGRSSDTQYF	TGTGCCAGCAGCGACGGCGGGAGGAGTAGCGATACGCAGTATTTT
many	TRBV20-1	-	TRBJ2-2	CSAREGANTGELFF	TGCAGTGCTAGAGAAGGCGCGAACACCGGGGAGCTGTTTTTT
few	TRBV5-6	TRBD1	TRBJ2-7	CASSSDRERYEQYF	TGTGCCAGCAGCTCGGACAGGGAGAGATACGAGCAGTACTTC
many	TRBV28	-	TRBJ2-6	CASSSSRLAANVLTF	TGTGCCAGCAGCTCCTCCCGGCTAGCAGCAAACGTCCTGACTTTC
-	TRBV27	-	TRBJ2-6	CASTSGGANVLTF	TGTGCCAGCACGAGCGGGGGGGCCAACGTCCTGACTTTC
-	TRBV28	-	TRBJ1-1	CASSIFPDTEAFF	TGTGCCAGCAGTATCTTCCCGGACACTGAAGCTTTCTTT
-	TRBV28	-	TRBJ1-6	CASPPKGGNSPLHF	TGTGCCTCCCCCCCGAAGGGGGGAAATTCACCCCTCCACTTT
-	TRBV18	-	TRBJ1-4	CASSYGRDNEKLFF	TGTGCCAGCTCATACGGACGGGATAATGAAAAACTGTTTTTT
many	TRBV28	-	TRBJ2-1	CASSQGSDEQFF	TGTGCCAGCAGTCAGGGGAGCGATGAGCAGTTCTTC
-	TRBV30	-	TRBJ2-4	CAWSALSSAKNIQYF	TGTGCCTGGAGTGCACTCTCCTCTGCCAAAAACATTCAGTACTTC
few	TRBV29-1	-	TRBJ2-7	CSVAWSYEQYF	TGCAGCGTTGCCTGGAGCTACGAGCAGTACTTC
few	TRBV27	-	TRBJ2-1	CASSLLGRPYNEQFF	TGTGCCAGCAGTTTATTGGGCAGGCCTTACAATGAGCAGTTCTTC
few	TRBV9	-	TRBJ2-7	CASSLDARWDEQYF	TGTGCCAGCAGCTTAGATGCCCGGTGGGACGAGCAGTACTTC
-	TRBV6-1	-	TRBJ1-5	CASRVMHMDYNQPQHF	TGTGCCAGCAGAGTGATGCATATGGACTACAATCAGCCCCAGCATTTT
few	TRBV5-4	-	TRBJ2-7	CASSNPGLADYEQYF	TGTGCCAGCAGCAACCCGGGGCTAGCTGACTACGAGCAGTACTTC
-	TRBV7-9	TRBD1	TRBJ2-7	CASSGGTGREQYF	TGTGCCAGCAGCGGAGGGACAGGGAGAGAGCAGTACTTC
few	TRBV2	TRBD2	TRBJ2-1	CTSKGLALNEQFF	TGTACCAGCAAGGGACTAGCTCTCAATGAGCAGTTCTTC
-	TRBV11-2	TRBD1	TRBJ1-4	CASRPTGWTGAINSEKLFF	TGTGCCAGCAGACCAACTGGTTGGACAGGGGCCATAAACAGCGAAAAACTGTTTTTT
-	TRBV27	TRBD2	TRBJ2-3	CASTPAREADTQYF	TGTGCCAGCACCCCCGCGCGGGAGGCAGATACGCAGTATTTT
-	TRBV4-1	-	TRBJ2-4	CASSQNVPGVVAKNIQYF	TGCGCCAGCAGCCAAAACGTGCCCGGGGTTGTAGCCAAAAACATTCAGTACTTC
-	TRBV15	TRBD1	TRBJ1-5	CATSGQVSVGQPQHF	TGTGCCACCAGCGGACAGGTTTCGGTCGGCCAGCCCCAGCATTTT
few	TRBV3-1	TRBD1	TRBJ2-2	CASSRQGSKGGELFF	TGTGCCAGCAGTCGACAGGGATCCAAGGGCGGGGAGCTGTTTTTT
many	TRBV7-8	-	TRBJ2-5	CASSLDGYQETQYF	TGTGCCAGCAGCTTAGACGGTTACCAAGAGACCCAGTACTTC
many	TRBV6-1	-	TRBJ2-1	CASSEAWGPYNEQFF	TGTGCCAGCAGTGAAGCTTGGGGCCCCTACAATGAGCAGTTCTTC
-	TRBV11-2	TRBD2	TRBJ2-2	CASSLSGLAGGPAGEPFF	TGTGCCAGCAGCCTATCCGGACTAGCGGGAGGGCCAGCCGGGGAGCCGTTTTTT
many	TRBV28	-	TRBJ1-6	CASSFFRTDPASPLHF	TGTGCCAGCAGTTTCTTTAGGACAGACCCGGCTTCACCCCTCCACTTT
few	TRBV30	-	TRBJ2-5	CAWRALHRIGETQYF	TGTGCCTGGAGAGCCCTTCACAGGATAGGAGAGACCCAGTACTTC